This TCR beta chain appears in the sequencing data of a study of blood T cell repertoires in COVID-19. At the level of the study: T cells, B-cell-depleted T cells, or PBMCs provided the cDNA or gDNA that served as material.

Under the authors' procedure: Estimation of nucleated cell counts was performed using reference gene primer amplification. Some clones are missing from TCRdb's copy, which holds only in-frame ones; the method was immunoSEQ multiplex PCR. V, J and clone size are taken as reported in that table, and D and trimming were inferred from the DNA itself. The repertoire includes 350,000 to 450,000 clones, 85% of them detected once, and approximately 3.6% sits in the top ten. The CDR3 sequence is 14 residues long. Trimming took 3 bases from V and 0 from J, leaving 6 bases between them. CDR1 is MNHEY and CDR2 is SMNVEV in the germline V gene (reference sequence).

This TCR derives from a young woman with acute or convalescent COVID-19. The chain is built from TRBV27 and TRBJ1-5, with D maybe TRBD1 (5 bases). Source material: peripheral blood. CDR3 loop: CASSFGASNQPQHF. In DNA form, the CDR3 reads TGTGCCAGCAGTTTTGGGGCTAGCAATCAGCCCCAGCATTTT.